The 15 T cell receptor beta chains listed next were all sequenced from one sample in a study of siplizumab effects on memory and regulatory T cells. Libraries were prepared by immunoSEQ multiplex PCR; TCRdb keeps only in-frame clonotypes and omits some of them. The sample lists 100,000 or so clones; about 93% were seen once. The sequenced sample was non-Treg CD4+ T cells sorted from blood. These receptors all stem from a human donor in good health.

The chain has TRBV10-3 and TRBJ1-5, with TRBD1 matching over 7 bases. Germline V lookup: CDR1 ENHRY, CDR2 SYGVKD. The junction had 6 bases not matched to a gene; V was cut back by 5 bases and J by 5 bases. The length of the CDR3 is 14 residues. CDR3 sequence reads: CAISRQGADQPQHF. The CDR3, as DNA: TGTGCCATCAGTAGACAGGGAGCGGATCAGCCCCAGCATTTT.

This chain links TRBV28 with TRBJ1-3; weak D call: TRBD1 (5 bases). This CDR3 has 16 amino acids. V was clipped by 1 base and J by 0 bases, with 10 bases between them. In germline, CDR1 is MDHEN, CDR2 SYDVKM. CDR3 region: CASSLSGRVSGNTIYF. The CDR3 region has the DNA TGTGCCAGCAGTTTATCAGGGCGGGTCTCTGGAAACACCATATATTTT. The whole variable domain, remainder taken from reference TRBV28 and TRBJ1-3, is DVKVTQSSRYLVKRTGEKVFLECVQDMDHENMFWYRQDPGLGLRLIYFSYDVKMKEKGDIPEGYSVSREKKERFSLILESASTNQTSMYLCASSLSGRVSGNTIYFGEGSWLTVV.

The gene calls are TRBV7-9 and TRBJ2-1; 9 bases agree with TRBD2. In germline, CDR1 is SEHNR, CDR2 FQNEAQ (reference sequence). CDR3 length: 14 amino acids. V dropped 3 bases and J dropped 8; count of bases not matched to a gene: 5. Here the CDR3 DNA reads TGTGCCAGCAGCTTTGGCGGGGGGGCCTATGAGCAGTTCTTC. Amino acids: CASSFGGGAYEQFF.

This clone came up a few times. CDR3 amino acids: CASMRDYGYTF. The CDR3 DNA reads as TGTGCCAGCATGCGGGATTATGGCTACACCTTC. This chain joins TRBV5-6 and TRBJ1-2; no clear D. The CDR3 has 11 residues. The V gene lost 6 bases and the J gene lost 5 bases, with 8 bases spanning the gap. From germline, CDR1 is SGHDT and CDR2 YYEEEE.

V and J are TRBV12-5 and TRBJ1-2; 9 nucleotides line up with TRBD1. Germline values: CDR1 LGHNT, CDR2 FRNRAP. Losses at the gene ends were 0 bases for V and 4 bases for J; bases not matched to a gene: 6. There are 16 residues in the CDR3. The CDR3 loop is CASGLVQGAGGYGYTF. In DNA form, the CDR3 reads TGTGCTAGTGGTTTGGTACAGGGGGCAGGTGGCTATGGCTACACCTTC. The variable domain in full, with the rest retrieved from reference TRBV12-5 and TRBJ1-2, is DARVTQTPRHKVTEMGQEVTMRCQPILGHNTVFWYRQTMMQGLELLAYFRNRAPLDDSGMPKDRFSAEMPDATLATLKIQPSEPRDSAVYFCASGLVQGAGGYGYTFGSGTRLTVV.

The chain recombines TRBV15 with TRBJ2-5; 8 nucleotides match TRBD1. Germline assignment: CDR1 LNHNV and CDR2 YYDKDF (reference sequence). The CDR3 runs 15 residues. The V gene end was trimmed by 6 bases and the J gene end by 2 bases; junction bases not matched to a gene: 8. In DNA, the CDR3 is TGTGCCACCAGGGGTCTTGGACAGGGACAAGAGACCCAGTACTTC. It codes for CATRGLGQGQETQYF.

The chain uses TRBV19 and TRBJ1-2, with 9 bases matching TRBD1. The CDR3 loop spans 14 amino acids. Germline V gene sequence: CDR1 LNHDA, CDR2 SQIVND (reference sequence). V dropped 4 bases and J dropped 4; count of bases not matched to a gene: 4. CDR3 residues: CASSTSTGGYGYTF. In nucleotides, the CDR3 is TGTGCCAGTAGTACATCGACAGGGGGCTATGGCTACACCTTC. Complete variable domain (other parts from reference TRBV19 and TRBJ1-2): DGGITQSPKYLFRKEGQNVTLSCEQNLNHDAMYWYRQDPGQGLRLIYYSQIVNDFQKGDIAEGYSVSREKKESFPLTVTSAQKNPTAFYLCASSTSTGGYGYTFGSGTRLTVV.

CDR3 in amino acids: CASSQGQAYEQYF. CDR3 sequence (DNA): TGTGCCAGCTCCCAAGGACAGGCCTACGAGCAGTACTTC. The rearrangement uses TRBV18 and TRBJ2-7; TRBD1 matches 7 bases. The germline gives CDR1 KGHSH, CDR2 LQKENI. Germline trimming cut 6 bases from V and 2 bases from J; bases unmatched to any gene: 4. The CDR3 length is 13 residues.

This CDR3 reads CASSELIDGAEAFF. CDR3 DNA: TGCGCCAGCAGTGAGCTTATCGACGGGGCTGAAGCTTTCTTT. J is TRBJ1-1 and V is TRBV10-1; D gene unclear. Deletions cut 2 bases from V and 6 bases from J, with 13 bases between. The CDR3 has 14 residues. Germline assignment: CDR1 WNHNN and CDR2 SYGVQD (reference sequence).

The chain joins TRBV5-1 to TRBJ1-5; a weak D match, TRBD1 (6 bases). Germline CDR1 is SGHRS and CDR2 is YFSETQ. The V end lost 0 bases, the J end lost 5 bases, and 12 bases lay between the germline ends. The CDR3 extends over 15 amino acids. CDR3 in DNA: TGCGCCAGCAGCTTGGAAGGGGGAGCCGATCAGCCCCAGCATTTT. Translating it yields CASSLEGGADQPQHF.

The rearrangement uses TRBV13 and TRBJ1-3, with unresolved D. The CDR3 contains 12 residues. Germline-derived CDR1 and CDR2 are PRHDT and FYEKMQ (reference sequence). Trimming cost V 2 bases and J 3 bases, with 2 bases left between them. The CDR3 protein is CASSLIGNTIYF. The CDR3 bases are TGTGCCAGCAGCTTAATTGGAAACACCATATATTTT.

The gene calls are TRBV7-8 and TRBJ1-2; TRBD1 might be the D (5 bases). The CDR3 loop spans 14 amino acids. V shed 5 bases and J shed 4 bases, with 14 bases lying between them. CDR1 SGHVS and CDR2 FQNEAQ come from the germline V gene. This chain's CDR3 is CASSRGQGLYGYTF. Written as DNA, the CDR3 is TGTGCCAGCAGCCGCGGGCAGGGCCTCTATGGCTACACCTTC. The full variable domain, rest sourced from reference TRBV7-8 and TRBJ1-2, is GAGVSQSPRYKVAKRGQDVALRCDPISGHVSLFWYQQALGQGPEFLTYFQNEAQLDKSGLPSDRFFAERPEGSVSTLKIQRTQQEDSAVYLCASSRGQGLYGYTFGSGTRLTVV.

The chain carries TRBV21-1 and TRBJ1-1; the table assigns TRBD1, which was not confirmed against the DNA. TRBV21-1 is marked as a pseudogene. The CDR3 spans 18 residues. Here the CDR3 reads CASSKVSARAERNTEAFF. For the CDR3, the DNA is TGTGCCAGCAGCAAAGTCTCGGCCAGGGCGGAGAGGAACACTGAAGCTTTCTTT.

CDR3 region: CASSLRNLRETQYF. Here the CDR3 DNA reads TGTGCCAGCAGCTTAAGGAATCTGCGGGAGACCCAGTACTTC. The chain recombines TRBV7-2 with TRBJ2-5; D is unclear. With 2 bases removed from V and 5 bases from J, the gap between germline ends came to 12 bases. Germline loops: CDR1 SGHTA, CDR2 FQGNSA. The CDR3 has 14 amino acids.

J is TRBJ1-1 and V is TRBV19, with D possibly TRBD1 on 6 matching bases. Germline V gives CDR1 LNHDA, CDR2 SQIVND (reference sequence). The CDR3 is 13 residues long. The V and J ends lost 6 bases and 4 bases respectively, with 12 bases between them. CDR3 sequence reads: CASSPKGGTEAFF. For the CDR3, the DNA is TGTGCCAGTAGCCCCAAGGGGGGCACTGAAGCTTTCTTT.